This entry lists 18 T cell receptor beta chains sequenced from one sample in a study of tumour-infiltrating T cells in Burkitt lymphoma. Data came from immunoSEQ multiplex PCR; TCRdb stores just in-frame clones and leaves some out. The sample records around 5,600 clones, approximately 10% being singletons. Sequencing was carried out using tumor tissue. These receptors were collected from a human donor with diffuse large B-cell lymphoma.

The table lists this clone with a few counts. The chain recombines TRBV7-2 with TRBJ1-1; D is perhaps TRBD1 (6 bases). Trimming cost V 8 bases and J 0 bases, with 19 bases left between them. CDR3 size: 16 residues. Germline V gives CDR1 SGHTA, CDR2 FQGNSA. CDR3 coding DNA: TGTGCCAGCGGACACCCACAGGGAGGCGTGAACACTGAAGCTTTCTTT. This sequence encodes CASGHPQGGVNTEAFF.

V and J are TRBV6-1 and TRBJ1-3, with 8 bases matching TRBD1. Trimming took 2 bases from V and 3 from J; bases not matched to a gene: 3. Germline V lookup: CDR1 MNHNS, CDR2 SASEGT. The CDR3 totals 15 residues. The CDR3: CASSETRGLGNTIYF. Written as DNA, the CDR3 is TGTGCCAGCAGTGAAACCAGGGGGCTTGGAAACACCATATATTTT.

CDR3 nucleotides: TGTGCCAGCAGCCCGGGTGGCAATGAGCAGTTCTTC. Its translation is CASSPGGNEQFF. V is TRBV9 and J is TRBJ2-1, with D unclear. CDR1 and CDR2 from the germline V gene are SGDLS and YYNGEE. The CDR3 is 12 residues long. Trimming took off 4 bases at V and 6 bases at J, with 8 bases between the two ends.

This rearrangement joins TRBV5-4 to TRBJ2-7, with D possibly matching TRBD1 (5 bases). Germline CDR1 SGHNT, CDR2 YYREEE (reference sequence). The V end was cut by 5 bases, the J end by 1 base, with 13 bases between. The CDR3 is 14 amino acids. Here the CDR3 DNA reads TGTGCCAGCAGTAATAAGGACAAATCCTACGAGCAGTACTTC. Protein product: CASSNKDKSYEQYF.

The chain joins TRBV7-9 to TRBJ2-2; D might be TRBD2 (5 bases). Trimming left V 1 base short and J 13 bases short, with 13 bases between. The germline gives CDR1 SEHNR, CDR2 FQNEAQ (reference sequence). This CDR3 has 13 amino acids. The CDR3 here is CASSLVGVQVLFF. The CDR3 region has the DNA TGTGCCAGCAGCTTAGTCGGGGTACAAGTGCTGTTTTTT.

This clone was counted only a few times. The chain has TRBV5-6 and TRBJ1-6, with D possibly TRBD1 on 6 matching bases. The CDR3 totals 19 residues. Germline V CDR1 and CDR2: SGHDT, YYEEEE. V lost 4 bases to trimming and J lost 4 bases, with 24 bases between them. The CDR3, as DNA: TGTGCCAGCAGCCCCTTAGGGGGGGCCACCACCCTATATAATTCACCCCTCCACTTT. Its translation: CASSPLGGATTLYNSPLHF.

The rearrangement joins TRBV5-1 to TRBJ2-5; possibly TRBD2 for D (7 bases). The CDR3 sequence is 18 residues long. V shed 0 bases and J shed 1 base, with 19 bases lying between them. Germline CDR1 reads SGHRS; CDR2 reads YFSETQ. The CDR3 DNA sequence: TGCGCCAGCAGCTTGGGGTTTGGCGGGGGACACTCCCAAGAGACCCAGTACTTC. Protein product: CASSLGFGGGHSQETQYF.

In this sample, this clone turned up a few times. The V gene is TRBV19, the J gene TRBJ2-7; 11 bases fit TRBD1. Per the germline V gene, CDR1 is LNHDA and CDR2 is SQIVND (reference sequence). J lost 6 bases, V lost 5 bases, and 12 bases had no gene match. This CDR3 has 16 residues. In DNA form, the CDR3 reads TGTGCCAGTAGTCCGTATGGGCGTGGACAGGGGGCCGAGCAGTACTTC. The encoded protein is CASSPYGRGQGAEQYF.

The chain is built from TRBV9 and TRBJ1-1, with a possible D match to TRBD1 (6 bases). The CDR3 is 17 residues long. Germline-derived CDR1 and CDR2 are SGDLS and YYNGEE. Trimming removed 4 bases at V and 4 bases at J, with 23 bases between. CDR3 in DNA: TGTGCCAGCAGCAAACTGTTAGGGGGACGGCTGGGCACTGAAGCTTTCTTT. Translated: CASSKLLGGRLGTEAFF.

This clone was observed a handful of times. The V call is TRBV9, the J call TRBJ1-6; the match to TRBD1 covers 7 bases. This CDR3 has 15 residues. J was trimmed by 4 bases and V by 3 bases; bases with no gene match: 4. Germline loops: CDR1 SGDLS, CDR2 YYNGEE. As DNA, the CDR3 is TGTGCCAGCAGCGCGGGACAGTGGTATAATTCACCCCTCCACTTT. Translation gives CASSAGQWYNSPLHF.

The chain uses TRBV2 and TRBJ1-2, with 7 bases identical to TRBD1. V lost 6 bases and J lost 1; bases outside the gene matches: 8. There are 15 residues in the CDR3. CDR1 and CDR2 from the germline V gene are SNHLY and FYNNEI. CDR3 region: CASRVYRGHNYGYTF. The CDR3 DNA reads as TGTGCCAGCAGAGTATACAGGGGCCATAACTATGGCTACACCTTC.

This chain links TRBV6-5 with TRBJ1-1; TRBD1 is a possible D gene (5 bases). CDR1 MNHEY and CDR2 SVGAGI come from the germline V gene. V lost 2 bases, J lost 0 bases, and 7 bases lay in between. This CDR3 has 14 residues. The CDR3, as DNA: TGTGCCAGCAGTTACGGGGGGATGAACACTGAAGCTTTCTTT. Residues: CASSYGGMNTEAFF.

The rearrangement links TRBV27 to TRBJ2-7; 10 bases fit TRBD1. Trimming removed 4 bases from V and 7 bases from J; junction bases left unmatched: 7. The CDR3 is 14 amino acids. Per germline, CDR1 MNHEY and CDR2 SMNVEV (reference sequence). The DNA for the CDR3 is TGTGCCAGCAGTTCGACAGGGGGCACGGGGGAGCAGTACTTC. Protein sequence: CASSSTGGTGEQYF.

This clone was seen a few times. The rearrangement uses TRBV18 and TRBJ1-6, with D possibly matching TRBD1 (5 bases). Germline V gene sequence: CDR1 KGHSH, CDR2 LQKENI. The CDR3 has 16 amino acids. The V end was cut by 6 bases, the J end by 5 bases, with 17 bases between. This CDR3 reads CASSPRTRRDNSPLHF. CDR3 DNA: TGTGCCAGCTCCCCAAGGACCCGCAGGGATAATTCACCCCTCCACTTT.

The chain carries TRBV19 and TRBJ1-5; D gene unclear. Germline V gene data show CDR1 as LNHDA and CDR2 as SQIVND (reference sequence). V gave up 3 bases and J gave up 3 bases, with 9 bases separating them. CDR3 length equals 14 residues. The CDR3 sequence: CASSMPGYNQPQHF. CDR3 in DNA: TGTGCCAGTAGTATGCCCGGGTACAATCAGCCCCAGCATTTT. The full variable domain, in which reference TRBV19 and TRBJ1-5 provide the parts outside the CDR3, is DGGITQSPKYLFRKEGQNVTLSCEQNLNHDAMYWYRQDPGQGLRLIYYSQIVNDFQKGDIAEGYSVSREKKESFPLTVTSAQKNPTAFYLCASSMPGYNQPQHFGDGTRLSIL.

This clone was detected only a few times. J is TRBJ2-3 and V is TRBV6-1, with a tentative D call TRBD1 (6 bases). The CDR3 is 15 amino acids. Trimming removed 7 bases from V and 2 bases from J, with 16 bases in between. Per germline, CDR1 MNHNS and CDR2 SASEGT. DNA of the CDR3: TGTGCCAGCAAAAGCAGGGACACCAACACAGATACGCAGTATTTT. Translating gives CASKSRDTNTDTQYF.

This clone showed up just a few times. J is TRBJ1-2 and V is TRBV10-3, with D uncertain. With 3 bases removed from V and 4 bases from J, the gap between germline ends came to 6 bases. Germline V gene lookup returns CDR1 ENHRY and CDR2 SYGVKD. The CDR3 is made up of 12 amino acids. This CDR3 is CAISETAYGYTF. The CDR3 DNA reads as TGTGCCATCAGTGAAACCGCCTATGGCTACACCTTC.

This clone occurred a few times. This chain joins TRBV14 and TRBJ2-5; TRBD1 aligns across 8 bases. The V and J ends lost 4 bases and 5 bases, in that order; junction bases with no gene match: 12. The CDR3 is 16 residues long. CDR1 and CDR2 (germline): SGHDN, FVKESK. As DNA, the CDR3 is TGTGCCAGCAGCCGTCAAGGGGCAGGGGGCCGGGAGACCCAGTACTTC. Translating gives CASSRQGAGGRETQYF.